The sequence of this T cell receptor (beta chain) was determined in a study of T cell responses to AZD1222 COVID-19 vaccine. Study-wide context: Analyses pooled second doses at about 4 or about 12 weeks. General study points: When two AZD1222 doses had been given, Spike-specific TCR breadth and depth rose. There were vaccine-associated CD4 TCRs across spike, dominant at 160-218 and 743-854. Donors were largely white British and mainly female; clonal diversity was possibly underestimated.

Points on this clone: The antigen remains unidentified.

The germline V gene has CDR1 DFQATT and CDR2 SNEGSKA (reference sequence). The CDR3 contains 14 residues. V lost 6 bases and J lost 5; bases outside the gene matches: 12. Clones were sequenced by immunoSEQ multiplex PCR, and TCRdb holds only the in-frame ones, with some missing. The sample contains about 150,000 clones, more than 75% of which appear only once. The chain joins TRBV20-1 to TRBJ2-5; 7 nucleotides line up with TRBD1. The TCR was taken from an adult in good health. This specimen was peripheral blood, taken on day 0 of AZD1222 vaccination. DNA of the CDR3: TGCAGTGCGAGTAAGACAGGGATTTGGGAGACCCAGTACTTC. Translated, it gives CSASKTGIWETQYF.